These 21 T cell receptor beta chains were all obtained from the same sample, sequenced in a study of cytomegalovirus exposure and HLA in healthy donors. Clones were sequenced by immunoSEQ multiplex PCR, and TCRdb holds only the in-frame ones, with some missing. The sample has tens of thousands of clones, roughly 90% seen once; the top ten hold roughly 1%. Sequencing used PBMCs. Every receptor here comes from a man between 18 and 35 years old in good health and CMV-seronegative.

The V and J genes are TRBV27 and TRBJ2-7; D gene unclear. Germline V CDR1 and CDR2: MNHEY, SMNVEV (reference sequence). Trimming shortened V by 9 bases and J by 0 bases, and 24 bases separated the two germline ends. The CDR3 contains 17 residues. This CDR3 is CASARTLLRQSSYEQYF. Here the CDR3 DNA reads TGTGCCAGTGCCCGAACCCTCTTGAGGCAGAGCTCCTACGAGCAGTACTTC.

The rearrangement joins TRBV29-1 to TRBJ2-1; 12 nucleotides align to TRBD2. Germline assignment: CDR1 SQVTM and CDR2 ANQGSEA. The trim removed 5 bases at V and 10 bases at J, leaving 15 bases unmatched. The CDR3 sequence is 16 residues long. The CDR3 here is CSVFRLAGANEEEQFF. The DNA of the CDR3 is TGCAGCGTTTTTCGACTAGCGGGAGCTAACGAGGAGGAGCAGTTCTTC.

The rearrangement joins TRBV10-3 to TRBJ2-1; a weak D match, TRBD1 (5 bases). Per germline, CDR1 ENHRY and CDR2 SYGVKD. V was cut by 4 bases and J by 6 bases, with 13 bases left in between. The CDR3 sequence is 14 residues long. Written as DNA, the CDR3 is TGTGCCATCAGTGCAAAATGGGGCACCAATGAGCAGTTCTTC. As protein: CAISAKWGTNEQFF.

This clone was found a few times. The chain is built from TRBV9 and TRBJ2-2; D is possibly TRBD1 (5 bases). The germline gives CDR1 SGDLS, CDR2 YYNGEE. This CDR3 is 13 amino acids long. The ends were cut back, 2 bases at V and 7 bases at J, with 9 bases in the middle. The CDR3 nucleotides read TGTGCCAGCAGCGTCAGGGTTAGCGGGGAGCTGTTTTTT. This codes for CASSVRVSGELFF.

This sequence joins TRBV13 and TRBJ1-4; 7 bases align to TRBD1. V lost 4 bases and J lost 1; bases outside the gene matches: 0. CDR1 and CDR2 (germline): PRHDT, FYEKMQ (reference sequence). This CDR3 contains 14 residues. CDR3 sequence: CASSYRGTNEKLFF. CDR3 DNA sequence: TGTGCCAGCAGCTACAGGGGAACTAATGAAAAACTGTTTTTT.

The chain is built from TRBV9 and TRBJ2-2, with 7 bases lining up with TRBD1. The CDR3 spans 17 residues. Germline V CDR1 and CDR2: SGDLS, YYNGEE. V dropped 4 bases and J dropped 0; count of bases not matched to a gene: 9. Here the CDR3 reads CASSKSPGGANTGELFF. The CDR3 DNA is TGTGCCAGCAGCAAATCTCCAGGGGGAGCGAACACCGGGGAGCTGTTTTTT.

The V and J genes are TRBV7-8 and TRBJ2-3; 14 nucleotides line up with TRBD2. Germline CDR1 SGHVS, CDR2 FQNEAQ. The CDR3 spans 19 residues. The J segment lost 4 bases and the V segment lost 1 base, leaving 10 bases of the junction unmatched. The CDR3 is CASSLVTTSGRAWADTQYF. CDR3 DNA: TGTGCCAGCAGCTTAGTGACGACTAGCGGGAGGGCCTGGGCAGATACGCAGTATTTT. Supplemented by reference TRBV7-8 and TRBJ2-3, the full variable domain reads GAGVSQSPRYKVAKRGQDVALRCDPISGHVSLFWYQQALGQGPEFLTYFQNEAQLDKSGLPSDRFFAERPEGSVSTLKIQRTQQEDSAVYLCASSLVTTSGRAWADTQYFGPGTRLTVL.

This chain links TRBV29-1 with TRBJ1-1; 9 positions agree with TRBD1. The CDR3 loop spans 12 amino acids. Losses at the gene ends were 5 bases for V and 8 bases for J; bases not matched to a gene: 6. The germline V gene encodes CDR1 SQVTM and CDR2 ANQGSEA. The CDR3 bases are TGCAGCGTTTTACAGGGGGCGAGAGAAGCTTTCTTT. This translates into CSVLQGAREAFF.

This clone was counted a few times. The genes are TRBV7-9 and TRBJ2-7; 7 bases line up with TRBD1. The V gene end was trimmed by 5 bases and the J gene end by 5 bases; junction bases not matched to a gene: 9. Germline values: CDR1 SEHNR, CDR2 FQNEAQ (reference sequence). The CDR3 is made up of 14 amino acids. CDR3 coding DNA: TGTGCCAGCAGCCACCGGGACAGAGCTGACGAGCAGTACTTC. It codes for CASSHRDRADEQYF.

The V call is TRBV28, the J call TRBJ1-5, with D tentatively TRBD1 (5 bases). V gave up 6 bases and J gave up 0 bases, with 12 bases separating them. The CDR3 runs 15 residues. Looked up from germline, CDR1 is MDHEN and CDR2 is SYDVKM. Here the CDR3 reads CASRTEGVSNQPQHF. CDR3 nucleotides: TGTGCCAGCAGGACCGAAGGGGTTAGCAATCAGCCCCAGCATTTT.

The CDR3 is CASSPRTGANEQFF. In nucleotides, the CDR3 is TGTGCCAGCTCACCGAGGACAGGAGCTAATGAGCAGTTCTTC. The chain has TRBV18 and TRBJ2-1; 7 bases line up with TRBD1. The V and J ends lost 3 bases and 7 bases, in that order; junction bases with no gene match: 6. The germline V gene encodes CDR1 KGHSH and CDR2 LQKENI. The CDR3 totals 14 residues.

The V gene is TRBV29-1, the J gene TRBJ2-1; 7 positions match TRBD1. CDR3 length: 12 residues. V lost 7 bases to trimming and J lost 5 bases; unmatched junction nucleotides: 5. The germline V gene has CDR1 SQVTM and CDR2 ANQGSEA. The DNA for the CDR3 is TGCAGCGAACGACAGGGTAACAATGAGCAGTTCTTC. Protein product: CSERQGNNEQFF.

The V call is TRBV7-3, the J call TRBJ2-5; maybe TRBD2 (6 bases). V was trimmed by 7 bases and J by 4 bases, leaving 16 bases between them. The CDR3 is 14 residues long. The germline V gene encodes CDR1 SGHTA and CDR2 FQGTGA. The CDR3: CASTPGGWGETQYF. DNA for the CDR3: TGTGCCAGCACCCCAGGAGGGTGGGGAGAGACCCAGTACTTC. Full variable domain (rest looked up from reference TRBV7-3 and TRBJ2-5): GAGVSQTPSNKVTEKGKYVELRCDPISGHTALYWYRQSLGQGPEFLIYFQGTGAADDSGLPNDRFFAVRPEGSVSTLKIQRTERGDSAVYLCASTPGGWGETQYFGPGTRLLVL.

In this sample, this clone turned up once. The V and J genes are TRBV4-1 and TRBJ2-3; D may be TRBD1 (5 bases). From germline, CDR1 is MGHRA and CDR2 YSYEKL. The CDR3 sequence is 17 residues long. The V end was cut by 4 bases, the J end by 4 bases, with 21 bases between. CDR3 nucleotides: TGCGCCAGCAGCCCCAGGTTGCAGGGCGATTTTTCAGATACGCAGTATTTT. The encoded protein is CASSPRLQGDFSDTQYF.

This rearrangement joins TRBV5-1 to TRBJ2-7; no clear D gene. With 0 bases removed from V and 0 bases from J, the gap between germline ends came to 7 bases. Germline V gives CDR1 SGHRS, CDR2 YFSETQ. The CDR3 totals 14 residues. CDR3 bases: TGCGCCAGCAGCTTGGGCGTTTACTCCTACGAGCAGTACTTC. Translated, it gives CASSLGVYSYEQYF.

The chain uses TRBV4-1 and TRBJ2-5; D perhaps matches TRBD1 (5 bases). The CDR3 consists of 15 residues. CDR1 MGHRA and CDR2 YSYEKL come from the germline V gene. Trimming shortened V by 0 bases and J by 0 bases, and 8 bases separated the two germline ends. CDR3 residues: CASSQDPGNQETQYF. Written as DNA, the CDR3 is TGCGCCAGCAGCCAAGACCCAGGGAACCAAGAGACCCAGTACTTC.

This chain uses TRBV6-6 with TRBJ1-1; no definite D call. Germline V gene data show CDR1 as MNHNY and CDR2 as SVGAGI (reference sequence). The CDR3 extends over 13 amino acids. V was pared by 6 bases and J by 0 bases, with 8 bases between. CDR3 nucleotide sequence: TGTGCCAGCAGGAGACTCATGAACACTGAAGCTTTCTTT. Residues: CASRRLMNTEAFF.

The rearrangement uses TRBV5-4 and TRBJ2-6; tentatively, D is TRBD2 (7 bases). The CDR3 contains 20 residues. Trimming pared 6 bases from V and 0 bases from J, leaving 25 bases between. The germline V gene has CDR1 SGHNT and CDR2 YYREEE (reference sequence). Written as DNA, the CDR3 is TGTGCCAGCACGTGGACAGCGGGATCTAGGGGATACTCTGGGGCCAACGTCCTGACTTTC. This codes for CASTWTAGSRGYSGANVLTF.

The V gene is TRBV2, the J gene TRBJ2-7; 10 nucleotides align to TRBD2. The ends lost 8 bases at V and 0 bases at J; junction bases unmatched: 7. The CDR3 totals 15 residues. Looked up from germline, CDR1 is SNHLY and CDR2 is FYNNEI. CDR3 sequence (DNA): TGTGCCAGCCTCCTAGCGGGAGCCGACTCCTACGAGCAGTACTTC. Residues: CASLLAGADSYEQYF.

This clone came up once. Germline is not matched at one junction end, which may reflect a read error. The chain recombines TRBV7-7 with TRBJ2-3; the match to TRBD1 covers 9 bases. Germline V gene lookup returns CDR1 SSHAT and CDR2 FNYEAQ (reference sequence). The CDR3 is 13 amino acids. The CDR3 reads CASSLDRGDTQYF. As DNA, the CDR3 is TGTGCTAGCAGCTTAGACAGGGGGGATACGCAGTATTTT.

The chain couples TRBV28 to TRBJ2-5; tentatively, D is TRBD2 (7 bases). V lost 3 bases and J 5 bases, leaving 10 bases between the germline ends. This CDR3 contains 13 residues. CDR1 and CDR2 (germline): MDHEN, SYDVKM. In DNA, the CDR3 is TGTGCCAGCAGTTTGGAGGGGGGGGAGACCCAGTACTTC. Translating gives CASSLEGGETQYF.